Here is one T cell receptor (beta chain) with its context. This specimen comes from a study of T cell responses to AZD1222 COVID-19 vaccine. Profiled with immunoSEQ multiplex PCR; TCRdb holds only in-frame clones, not every one. The repertoire holds 100,000 to 150,000 clones, 70% to 90% seen once, with about 8.6% in the top ten. This CDR3 has 18 amino acids. Germline values: CDR1 SGHVS, CDR2 FNYEAQ. With 0 bases clipped from V and 2 bases from J, the junction kept 7 bases outside the gene matches. The rearrangement links TRBV7-6 to TRBJ2-6; TRBD2 aligns across 7 bases. This receptor was obtained from an adult in good health. Sequenced here: peripheral blood, sampled on day 0 of AZD1222 vaccination. As DNA, the CDR3 is TGTGCCAGCAGCTTAGCGCGGGGGTTCAATGCTGGGGCCAACGTCCTGACTTTC. Its translation: CASSLARGFNAGANVLTF.